Below, one T cell receptor (beta chain) is given with its context. The antigen remains undetermined. These data originate in a study of cytomegalovirus exposure and HLA in healthy donors. Overall study findings and caveats: Analyzed later, association rates of TCRs varied across HLA loci, with DRB1 most and HLA-C fewest. Analysis was carried out at a later point, and it linked a missense DCLRE1C variant to TCR beta V- and J-gene trimming.

The PCR ran on 60 Vbeta and 13 Jbeta primers. TCRdb's copy holds only in-frame clones and misses some; the assay was immunoSEQ multiplex PCR. The sample holds 65,000 to 85,000 clones; 78% are singletons and the top ten take roughly 8.9%. From germline, CDR1 is SEHNR and CDR2 FQNEAQ (reference sequence). The CDR3 is 14 residues long. The ends were cut back, 1 base at V and 8 bases at J, with 14 bases in the middle. The specimen sequenced was PBMCs. The gene calls are TRBV7-9 and TRBJ1-1, with D maybe TRBD1 (6 bases). This TCR came from a woman aged 40 to 50 in good health and CMV-seropositive. The CDR3 here is CASSLVFVGQEAFF. The CDR3 bases are TGTGCCAGCAGCTTAGTCTTCGTCGGACAGGAAGCTTTCTTT.